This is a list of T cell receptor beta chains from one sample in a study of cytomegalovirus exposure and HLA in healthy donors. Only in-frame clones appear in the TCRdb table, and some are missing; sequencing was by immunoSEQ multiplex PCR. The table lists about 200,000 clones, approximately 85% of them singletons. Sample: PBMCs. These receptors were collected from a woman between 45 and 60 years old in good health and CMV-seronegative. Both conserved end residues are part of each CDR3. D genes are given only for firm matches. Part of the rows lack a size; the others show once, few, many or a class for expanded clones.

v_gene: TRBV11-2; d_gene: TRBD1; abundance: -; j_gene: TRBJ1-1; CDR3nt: TGTGCCAGCAGCCTTGACAGGGACCACACTGAAGCTTTCTTT; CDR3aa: CASSLDRDHTEAFF
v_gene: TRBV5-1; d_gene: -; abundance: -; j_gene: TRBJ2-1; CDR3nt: TGCGCCAGCACTCGAACCACTTCTAGCTCCTACAATGAGCAGTTCTTC; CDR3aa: CASTRTTSSSYNEQFF
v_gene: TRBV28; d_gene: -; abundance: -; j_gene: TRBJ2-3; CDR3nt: TGTGCCAGCAGGCTGTTTGGGGCCACAGATACGCAGTATTTT; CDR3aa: CASRLFGATDTQYF
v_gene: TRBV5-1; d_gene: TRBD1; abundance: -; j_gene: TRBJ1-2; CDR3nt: TGCGCCAGCAGCTTGGGCCCCCTTTCAGGGGGCGCGAACTATGGCTACACCTTC; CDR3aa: CASSLGPLSGGANYGYTF
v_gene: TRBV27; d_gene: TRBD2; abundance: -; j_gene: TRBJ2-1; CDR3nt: TGTGCCGCCCACCGGGGTGGTAGCGGGACCTACTCCTACAATGAGCAGTTCTTC; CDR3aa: CAAHRGGSGTYSYNEQFF
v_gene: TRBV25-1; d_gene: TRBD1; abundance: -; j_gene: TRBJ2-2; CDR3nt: TGTGCCAGCAGTGTCACAGACAGGGACACCGGGGAGCTGTTTTTT; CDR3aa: CASSVTDRDTGELFF
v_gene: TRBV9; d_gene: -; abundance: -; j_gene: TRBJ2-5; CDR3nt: TGTGCCAGCAGCGTAGTTGGTAGCGGTCAAGAGACCCAGTACTTC; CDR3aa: CASSVVGSGQETQYF
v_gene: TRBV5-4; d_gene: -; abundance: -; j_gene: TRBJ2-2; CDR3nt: TGTGCCAGCAGCCACGGACTCTTCGCCGGGGAGCTGTTTTTT; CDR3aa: CASSHGLFAGELFF
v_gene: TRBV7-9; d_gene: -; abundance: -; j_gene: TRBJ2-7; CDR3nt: TGTGCCAGCACCTCTCGCTACGAGCAGTACTTC; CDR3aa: CASTSRYEQYF
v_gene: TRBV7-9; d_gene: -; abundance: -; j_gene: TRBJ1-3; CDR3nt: TGTGCCAGCAACGACAGGAGCTCTGGAAACACCATATATTTT; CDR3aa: CASNDRSSGNTIYF
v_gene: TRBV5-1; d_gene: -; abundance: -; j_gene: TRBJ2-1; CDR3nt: TGCGCCAGCAGCTTGGTTAGCGGAGCATACAATGAGCAGTTCTTC; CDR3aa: CASSLVSGAYNEQFF
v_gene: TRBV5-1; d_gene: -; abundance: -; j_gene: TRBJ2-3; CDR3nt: TGCGCCAGCAGCTTCGCGGCCGGAACAGATACGCAGTATTTT; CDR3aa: CASSFAAGTDTQYF
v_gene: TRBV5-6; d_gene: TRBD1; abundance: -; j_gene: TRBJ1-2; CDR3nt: TGTGCCAGCAGCTTCATGGGACAGGGAAAGTTGAGTGACTTCTATGGCTACACCTTC; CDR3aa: CASSFMGQGKLSDFYGYTF
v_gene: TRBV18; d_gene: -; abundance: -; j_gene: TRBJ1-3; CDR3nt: TGTGCCAGCTCACCACCGCAAGCAGGCGGAAACACCATATATTTT; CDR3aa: CASSPPQAGGNTIYF
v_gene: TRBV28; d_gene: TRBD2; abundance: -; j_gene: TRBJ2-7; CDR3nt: TGTGCCAGCAGACACCAGACTAGCGGGAGGGCATCCTACGAGCAGTACTTC; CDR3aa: CASRHQTSGRASYEQYF
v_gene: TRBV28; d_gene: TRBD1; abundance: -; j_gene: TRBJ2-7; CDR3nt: TGTGCCAGCAGCGGGGGCGGACAGGGGGGTTTTAAGACCTACGAGCAGTACTTC; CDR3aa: CASSGGGQGGFKTYEQYF
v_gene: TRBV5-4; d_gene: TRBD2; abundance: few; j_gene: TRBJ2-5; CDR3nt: TGTGCCAGCAGCTCGGGGGGGGTACAAGAGACCCAGTACTTC; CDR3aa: CASSSGGVQETQYF
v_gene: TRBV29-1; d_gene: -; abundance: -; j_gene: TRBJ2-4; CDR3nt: TGCAGCGTTGCCTCAAAGGGGGGGGTAGCCAAAAACATTCAGTACTTC; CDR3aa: CSVASKGGVAKNIQYF
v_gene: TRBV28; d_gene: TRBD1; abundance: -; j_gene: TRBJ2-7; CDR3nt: TGTGCCACCGAAACAGGGGCGCCGTACGAGCAGTACTTC; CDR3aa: CATETGAPYEQYF
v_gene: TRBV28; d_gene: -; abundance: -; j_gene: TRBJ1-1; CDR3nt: TGTGCCAGCAACCAAGGGGGGGCGAACACTGAAGCTTTCTTT; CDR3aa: CASNQGGANTEAFF
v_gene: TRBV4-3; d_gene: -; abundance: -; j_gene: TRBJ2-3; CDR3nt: TGCGCCAGCAGCCAAGGAGGAGGAGGGGGCTTCACAGATACGCAGTATTTT; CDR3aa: CASSQGGGGGFTDTQYF
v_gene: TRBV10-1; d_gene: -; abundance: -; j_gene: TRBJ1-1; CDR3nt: TGCGCCAGCAGTTTAACGACAGCGAACACTGAAGCTTTCTTT; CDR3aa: CASSLTTANTEAFF
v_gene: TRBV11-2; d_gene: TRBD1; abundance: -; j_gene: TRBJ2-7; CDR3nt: TGTGCCAGCAGCCCGAGGGGGTCCAGGGGGCGAATCTTACGCTACGAGCAGTACTTC; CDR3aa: CASSPRGSRGRILRYEQYF